The T cell receptor beta chain under discussion was sequenced for a study of early T cells in non-severe SARS-CoV-2 infection. The TCR library protocol was used to attach unique molecular identifiers. These identifiers were attached to individual cDNA molecules. Each CDR3 protein gets one entry after TCRdb re-called the 5' RACE reads with MiXCR. Of 60,000 to 75,000 distinct CDR3 sequences in the sample, 10% to 15% were seen once. CDR3 length equals 15 residues. V was shortened by 5 bases and J by 2 bases, with 12 bases between the two germline ends. The germline CDR1 and CDR2 sequences are SGHDN and FVKESK. In its sample, this clonotype was seen many times.

V usage is TRBV14 and J usage is TRBJ2-2; the D gene is possibly TRBD1 (6 bases). Material: whole blood. The source of this sequence is an adult who was a healthcare worker with PCR-confirmed SARS-CoV-2 infection or an uninfected control (not recorded which). In DNA, the CDR3 is TGTGCCAGCAGCGAGAGCAGGGGCAACACCGGGGAGCTGTTTTTT. Its protein product is CASSESRGNTGELFF.